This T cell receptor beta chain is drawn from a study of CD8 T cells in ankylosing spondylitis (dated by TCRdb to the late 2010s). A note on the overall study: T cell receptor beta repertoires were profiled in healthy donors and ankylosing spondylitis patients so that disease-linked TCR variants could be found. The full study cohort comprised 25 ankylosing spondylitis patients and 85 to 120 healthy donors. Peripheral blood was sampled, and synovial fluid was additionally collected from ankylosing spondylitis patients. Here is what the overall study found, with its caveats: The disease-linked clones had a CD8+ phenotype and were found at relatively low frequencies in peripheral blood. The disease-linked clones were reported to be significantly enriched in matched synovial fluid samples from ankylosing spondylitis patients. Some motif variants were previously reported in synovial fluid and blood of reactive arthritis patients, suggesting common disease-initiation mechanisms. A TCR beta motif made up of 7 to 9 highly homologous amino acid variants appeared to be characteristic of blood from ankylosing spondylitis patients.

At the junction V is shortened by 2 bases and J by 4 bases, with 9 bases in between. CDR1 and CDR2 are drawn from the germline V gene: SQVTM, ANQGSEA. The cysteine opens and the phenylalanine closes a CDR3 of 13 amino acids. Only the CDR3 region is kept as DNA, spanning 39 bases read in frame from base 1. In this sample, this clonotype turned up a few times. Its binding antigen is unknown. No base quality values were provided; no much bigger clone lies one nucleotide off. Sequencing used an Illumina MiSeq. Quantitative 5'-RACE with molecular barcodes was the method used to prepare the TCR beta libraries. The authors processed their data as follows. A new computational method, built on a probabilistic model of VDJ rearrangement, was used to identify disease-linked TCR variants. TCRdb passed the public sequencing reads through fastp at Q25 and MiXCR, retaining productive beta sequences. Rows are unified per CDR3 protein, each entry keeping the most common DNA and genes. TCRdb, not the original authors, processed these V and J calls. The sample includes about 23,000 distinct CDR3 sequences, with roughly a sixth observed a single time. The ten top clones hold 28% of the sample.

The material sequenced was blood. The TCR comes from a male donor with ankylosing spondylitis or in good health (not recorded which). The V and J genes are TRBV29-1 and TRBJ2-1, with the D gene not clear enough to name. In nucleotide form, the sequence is TGCAGCGTTGAAAGTCGGAATTACAATGAGCAGTTCTTC. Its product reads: CSVESRNYNEQFF.